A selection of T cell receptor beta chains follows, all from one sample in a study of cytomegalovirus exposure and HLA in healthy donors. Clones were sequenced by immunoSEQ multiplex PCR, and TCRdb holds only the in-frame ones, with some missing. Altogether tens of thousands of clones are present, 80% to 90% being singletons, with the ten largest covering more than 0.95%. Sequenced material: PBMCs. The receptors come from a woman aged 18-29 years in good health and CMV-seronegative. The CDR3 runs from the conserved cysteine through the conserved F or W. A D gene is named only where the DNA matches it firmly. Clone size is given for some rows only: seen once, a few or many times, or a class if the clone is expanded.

TGTGCCAGCAGTCGTAATCGACTAGCGGGACCTATCAAGCAGTACTTC	CASSRNRLAGPIKQYF	-	TRBV7-2	TRBJ2-7	TRBD2
TGTGCCAGCAGCCCTCGGTCCTTCTCTGGAAACACCATATATTTT	CASSPRSFSGNTIYF	-	TRBV4-2	TRBJ1-3	-
TGTGCCAGCAGGCCCTGGACAGGGTTTTCCTACGAGCAGTACTTC	CASRPWTGFSYEQYF	-	TRBV6-1	TRBJ2-7	TRBD1
TGTGCCAGCAGCCCCCGGACTAGCGGGGGGGTGGATACGCAGTATTTT	CASSPRTSGGVDTQYF	-	TRBV7-9	TRBJ2-3	TRBD2
TGTGCCAGCAGGAGGGGGGGGCCTAATGAAAAACTGTTTTTT	CASRRGGPNEKLFF	-	TRBV28	TRBJ1-4	-
TGTGCCAGCAGTGAAGTCGGGACATGGACTGAAGCTTTCTTT	CASSEVGTWTEAFF	-	TRBV6-1	TRBJ1-1	-
TGTGCCAGCTCACCACCAACCTCGACTAGCGGCCAAGAGACCCAGTACTTC	CASSPPTSTSGQETQYF	-	TRBV18	TRBJ2-5	TRBD2
TGTGCCAGCAGTGCCCAGACCGGGACAGGGTTTTATGAAAAACTGTTTTTT	CASSAQTGTGFYEKLFF	-	TRBV6-1	TRBJ1-4	TRBD1
TGTGCCAGCTCACCACCTCAAGGACTAGCGAGGAATGAGCAGTTCTTC	CASSPPQGLARNEQFF	-	TRBV18	TRBJ2-1	TRBD2
TGTGCCAGCAGCGCGACTAGCGGGGGCTACACAGATACGCAGTATTTT	CASSATSGGYTDTQYF	-	TRBV11-1	TRBJ2-3	TRBD2
TGCGCCAGCAGCCCGGGACAGAGCTCCTACAATGAGCAGTTCTTC	CASSPGQSSYNEQFF	-	TRBV5-1	TRBJ2-1	TRBD1
TGTGCCAGCATGCGATCTAGCGCCTACGAGCAGTACTTC	CASMRSSAYEQYF	-	TRBV2	TRBJ2-7	-
TGTGCCAGCAGCTTTAAGACCGGGACAGATTCAACTAATGAAAAACTGTTTTTT	CASSFKTGTDSTNEKLFF	few	TRBV5-4	TRBJ1-4	TRBD1
TGCGCCAGCAGCTTGGGAGGGGGAGAGACCCAGTACTTC	CASSLGGGETQYF	-	TRBV5-1	TRBJ2-5	-
TGTGCCAGCAGCTTACGGGGATCGAACACCGGGGAGCTGTTTTTT	CASSLRGSNTGELFF	-	TRBV11-3	TRBJ2-2	-
TGTGCCTGGAGTCCACAGTACGGACCCCTCCACTTT	CAWSPQYGPLHF	few	TRBV30	TRBJ1-6	-
TGTGCCAGTAGTATGGGTATGGGGAGCAGGGCCAAAAACATTCAGTACTTC	CASSMGMGSRAKNIQYF	once	TRBV19	TRBJ2-4	-
TGTGCCAGCAGCTTAGAAGCGGATTTCTACAATGAGCAGTTCTTC	CASSLEADFYNEQFF	-	TRBV11-2	TRBJ2-1	-
TGTGCCAGCACACGCAGGCGGGGTTTGGGTTACGAGCAGTACTTC	CASTRRRGLGYEQYF	-	TRBV28	TRBJ2-7	-
TGTGCCTGGAGCGCGGACATCTCCTACGAGCAGTACTTC	CAWSADISYEQYF	few	TRBV30	TRBJ2-7	-
TGTGCCAGTAGTATACGGACAGGGAATCAGCCCCAGCATTTT	CASSIRTGNQPQHF	once	TRBV19	TRBJ1-5	TRBD1